The present T cell receptor (beta chain) was sequenced within a study of blood T cell repertoires in COVID-19. Measured with immunoSEQ multiplex PCR; TCRdb has only the in-frame clones, and not every one. In the table there are hundreds of thousands of clones, more than 80% of which are singletons. After removal of 5 bases from V and 1 base from J, the junction contained 7 bases not matched to a gene. The germline CDR1 and CDR2 sequences are GTSNPN and SVGIG (reference sequence). The CDR3 runs 14 residues. This chain uses TRBV30 with TRBJ2-7; 8 positions match TRBD2. Sequencing used peripheral blood. The receptor's source is an elderly woman with COVID-19, enrolled during active disease. The CDR3 reads CAWGSGGFSYEQYF. Here the CDR3 DNA reads TGTGCCTGGGGGAGCGGGGGTTTTTCCTACGAGCAGTACTTC.